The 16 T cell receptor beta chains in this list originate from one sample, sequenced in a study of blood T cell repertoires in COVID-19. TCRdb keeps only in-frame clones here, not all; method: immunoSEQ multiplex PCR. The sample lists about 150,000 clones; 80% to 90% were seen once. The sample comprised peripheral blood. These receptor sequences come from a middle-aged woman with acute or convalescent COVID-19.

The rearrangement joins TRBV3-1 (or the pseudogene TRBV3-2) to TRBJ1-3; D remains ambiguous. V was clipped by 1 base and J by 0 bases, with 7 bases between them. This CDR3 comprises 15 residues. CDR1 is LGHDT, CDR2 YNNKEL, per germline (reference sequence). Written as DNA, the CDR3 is TGTGCCAGCAGCCAAGTGTATCTCTCTGGAAACACCATATATTTT. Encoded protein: CASSQVYLSGNTIYF.

The CDR3 DNA reads TGTGCCAGCACTAGACGACAGGGCGAATCCTACGAGCAGTACTTC. This gives the protein CASTRRQGESYEQYF. This chain joins TRBV6-5 and TRBJ2-7; 7 nucleotides agree with TRBD1. Looked up from germline, CDR1 is MNHEY and CDR2 is SVGAGI. Trimming took 7 bases from V and 1 from J; bases not matched to a gene: 10. CDR3 size: 15 residues.

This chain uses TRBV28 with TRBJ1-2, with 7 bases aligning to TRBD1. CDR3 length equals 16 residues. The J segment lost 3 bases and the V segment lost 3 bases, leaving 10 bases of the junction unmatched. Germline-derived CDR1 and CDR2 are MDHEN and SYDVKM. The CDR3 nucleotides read TGTGCCAGCAGTTTCCTTTCTTTAGGACAGGACTATGGCTACACCTTC. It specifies CASSFLSLGQDYGYTF.

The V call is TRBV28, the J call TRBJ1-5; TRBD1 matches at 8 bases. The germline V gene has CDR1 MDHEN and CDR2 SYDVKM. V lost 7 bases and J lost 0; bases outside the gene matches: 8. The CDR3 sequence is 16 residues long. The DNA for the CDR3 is TGTGCCAGCAACAGGGGGGGGAAATCTAGCAATCAGCCCCAGCATTTT. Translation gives CASNRGGKSSNQPQHF.

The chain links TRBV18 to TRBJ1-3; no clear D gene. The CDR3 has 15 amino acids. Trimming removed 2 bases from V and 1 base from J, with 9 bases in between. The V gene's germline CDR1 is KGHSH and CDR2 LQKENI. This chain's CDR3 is CASSPSSGSGNTIYF. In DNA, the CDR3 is TGTGCCAGCTCACCATCCTCGGGGTCTGGAAACACCATATATTTT.

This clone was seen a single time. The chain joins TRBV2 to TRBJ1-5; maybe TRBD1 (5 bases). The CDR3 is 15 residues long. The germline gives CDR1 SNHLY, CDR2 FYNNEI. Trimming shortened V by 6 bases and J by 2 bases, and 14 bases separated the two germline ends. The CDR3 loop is CASSVTGVGNQPQHF. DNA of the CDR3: TGTGCCAGCAGCGTAACAGGAGTAGGCAATCAGCCCCAGCATTTT.

CDR3 nucleotides: TGTGCCAGCAGTGACTTCCGCCTGACAGGGGGCTCCTACGAGCAGTACTTC. Its translation: CASSDFRLTGGSYEQYF. This chain links TRBV6-4 with TRBJ2-7, with 9 bases lining up with TRBD1. This CDR3 is built from 17 residues. The V and J ends lost 1 base and 0 bases, in that order; junction bases with no gene match: 7. Germline CDR1 and CDR2: MRHNA and SNTAGT.

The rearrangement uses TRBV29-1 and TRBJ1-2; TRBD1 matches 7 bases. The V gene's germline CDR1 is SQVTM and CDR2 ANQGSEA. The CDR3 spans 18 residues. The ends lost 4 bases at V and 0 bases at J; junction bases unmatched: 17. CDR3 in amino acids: CSVVRGLNVVVTNYGYTF. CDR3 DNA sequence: TGCAGCGTTGTTAGGGGGCTAAACGTCGTGGTAACTAACTATGGCTACACCTTC.

Here the CDR3 DNA reads TGTGCCACCCAGCCGGGGGGCCCAGTGCAAAACATTCAGTACTTC. It codes for CATQPGGPVQNIQYF. The V and J genes are TRBV2 and TRBJ2-4; D is possibly TRBD2 (7 bases). Per germline, CDR1 SNHLY and CDR2 FYNNEI. The ends were cut back, 10 bases at V and 5 bases at J, with 21 bases in the middle. CDR3 length: 15 amino acids.

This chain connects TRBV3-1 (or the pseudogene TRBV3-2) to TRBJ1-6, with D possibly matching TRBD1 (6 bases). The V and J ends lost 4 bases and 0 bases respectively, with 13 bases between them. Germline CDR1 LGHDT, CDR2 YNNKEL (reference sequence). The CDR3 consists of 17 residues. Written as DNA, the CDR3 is TGTGCCAGCAGCCCCCAGGGGAGGGGCTCCTATAATTCACCCCTCCACTTT. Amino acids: CASSPQGRGSYNSPLHF.

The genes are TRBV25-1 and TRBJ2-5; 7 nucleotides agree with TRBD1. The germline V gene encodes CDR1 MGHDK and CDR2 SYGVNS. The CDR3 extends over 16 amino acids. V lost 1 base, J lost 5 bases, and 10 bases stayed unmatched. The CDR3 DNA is TGTGCCAGCAGTGAATTTAGAGGGGGCATAGGTGAGACCCAGTACTTC. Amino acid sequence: CASSEFRGGIGETQYF.

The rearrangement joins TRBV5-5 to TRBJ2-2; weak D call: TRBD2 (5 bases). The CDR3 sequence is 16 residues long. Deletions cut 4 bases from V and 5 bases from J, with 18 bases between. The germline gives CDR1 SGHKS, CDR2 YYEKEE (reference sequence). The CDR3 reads CASSGESVGWTGELFF. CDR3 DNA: TGTGCCAGCAGCGGGGAGTCCGTTGGGTGGACCGGGGAGCTGTTTTTT.

The chain's CDR3 is CASSGTGRSYEQYF. The CDR3 DNA reads as TGTGCCAGCAGCGGGACAGGACGCTCCTACGAGCAGTACTTC. The chain recombines TRBV28 with TRBJ2-7; TRBD1 matches 8 bases. The length of the CDR3 is 14 residues. Germline CDR1 MDHEN, CDR2 SYDVKM. V gave up 6 bases and J gave up 0 bases; unmatched junction bases: 4.

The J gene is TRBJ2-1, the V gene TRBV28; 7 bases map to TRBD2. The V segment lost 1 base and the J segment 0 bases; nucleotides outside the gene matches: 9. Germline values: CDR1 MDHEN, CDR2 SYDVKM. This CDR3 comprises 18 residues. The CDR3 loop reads CASSLSRLRGSSYNEQFF. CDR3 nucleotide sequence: TGTGCCAGCAGTTTATCGAGACTGCGGGGGAGCTCCTACAATGAGCAGTTCTTC.

DNA for the CDR3: TGCGCCAGCATTCCCCCCCAGGGTGGAGAGCAGTACTTC. Amino acid sequence: CASIPPQGGEQYF. The chain recombines TRBV5-1 with TRBJ2-7; D is perhaps TRBD1 (5 bases). V lost 6 bases and J lost 7, with 17 bases in between. Germline V lookup: CDR1 SGHRS, CDR2 YFSETQ. The CDR3 contains 13 residues.

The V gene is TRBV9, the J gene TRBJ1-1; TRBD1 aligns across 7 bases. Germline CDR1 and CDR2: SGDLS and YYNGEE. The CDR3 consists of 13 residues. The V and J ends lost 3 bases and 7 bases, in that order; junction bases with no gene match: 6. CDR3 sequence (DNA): TGTGCCAGCAGCGGTACAGGGGTGGGTGAAGCTTTCTTT. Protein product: CASSGTGVGEAFF.